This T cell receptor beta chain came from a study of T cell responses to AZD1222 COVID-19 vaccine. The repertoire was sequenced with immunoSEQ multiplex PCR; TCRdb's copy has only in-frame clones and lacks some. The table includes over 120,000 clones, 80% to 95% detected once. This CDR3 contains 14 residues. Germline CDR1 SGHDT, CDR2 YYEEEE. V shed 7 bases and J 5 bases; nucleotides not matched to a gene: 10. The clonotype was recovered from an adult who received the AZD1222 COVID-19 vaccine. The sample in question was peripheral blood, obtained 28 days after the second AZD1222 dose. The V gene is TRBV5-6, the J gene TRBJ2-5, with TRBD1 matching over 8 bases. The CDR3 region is CASRAGGFGETQYF. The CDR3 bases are TGTGCCAGCCGAGCAGGGGGCTTTGGGGAGACCCAGTACTTC.